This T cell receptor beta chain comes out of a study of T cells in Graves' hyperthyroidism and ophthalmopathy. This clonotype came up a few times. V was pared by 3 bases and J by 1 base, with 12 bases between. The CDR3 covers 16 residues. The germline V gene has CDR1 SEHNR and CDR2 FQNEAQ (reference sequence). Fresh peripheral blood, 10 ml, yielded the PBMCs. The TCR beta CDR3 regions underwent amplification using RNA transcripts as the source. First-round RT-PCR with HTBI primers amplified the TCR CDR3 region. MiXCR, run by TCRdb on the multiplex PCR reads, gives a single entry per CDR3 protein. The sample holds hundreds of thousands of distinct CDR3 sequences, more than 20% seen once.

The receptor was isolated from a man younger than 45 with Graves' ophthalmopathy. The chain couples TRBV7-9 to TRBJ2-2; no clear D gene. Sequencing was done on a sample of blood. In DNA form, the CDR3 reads TGTGCCAGCAGCTTGAGATTGGGCGGGAACACCGGGGAGCTGTTTTTT. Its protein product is CASSLRLGGNTGELFF.